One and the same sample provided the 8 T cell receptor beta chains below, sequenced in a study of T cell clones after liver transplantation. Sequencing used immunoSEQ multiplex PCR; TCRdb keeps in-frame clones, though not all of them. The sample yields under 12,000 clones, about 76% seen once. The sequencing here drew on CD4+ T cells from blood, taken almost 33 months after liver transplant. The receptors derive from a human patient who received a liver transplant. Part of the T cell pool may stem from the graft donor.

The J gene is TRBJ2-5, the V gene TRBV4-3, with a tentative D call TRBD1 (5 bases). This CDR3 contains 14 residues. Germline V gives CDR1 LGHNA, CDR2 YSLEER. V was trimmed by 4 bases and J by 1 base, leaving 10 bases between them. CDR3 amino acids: CASSRETVQETQYF. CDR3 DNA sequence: TGCGCCAGCAGCCGAGAGACAGTCCAAGAGACCCAGTACTTC.

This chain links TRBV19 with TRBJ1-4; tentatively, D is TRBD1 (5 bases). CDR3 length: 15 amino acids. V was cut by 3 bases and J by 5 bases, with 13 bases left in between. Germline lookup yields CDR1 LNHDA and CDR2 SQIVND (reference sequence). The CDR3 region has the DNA TGTGCCAGTAGTATGAGGGCAGGGCCCAATGAAAAACTGTTTTTT. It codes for CASSMRAGPNEKLFF.

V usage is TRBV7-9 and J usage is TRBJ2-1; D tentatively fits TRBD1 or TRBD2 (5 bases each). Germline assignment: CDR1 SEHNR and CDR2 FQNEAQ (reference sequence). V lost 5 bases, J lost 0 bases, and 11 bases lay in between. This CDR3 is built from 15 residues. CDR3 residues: CASSQGESSYNEQFF. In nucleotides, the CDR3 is TGTGCCAGCAGCCAAGGGGAGTCCTCCTACAATGAGCAGTTCTTC.

The CDR3 coding sequence is TGTGCCAGTAGGGTCCCAGGGTTTGGCTACACCTTC. It specifies CASRVPGFGYTF. The chain employs TRBV19 and TRBJ1-2; TRBD1 might be the D (5 bases). V was cut by 6 bases and J by 7 bases, with 12 bases left in between. Germline V gene sequence: CDR1 LNHDA, CDR2 SQIVND (reference sequence). This CDR3 comprises 12 residues. The full variable domain, rest sourced from reference TRBV19 and TRBJ1-2, is DGGITQSPKYLFRKEGQNVTLSCEQNLNHDAMYWYRQDPGQGLRLIYYSQIVNDFQKGDIAEGYSVSREKKESFPLTVTSAQKNPTAFYLCASRVPGFGYTFGSGTRLTVV.

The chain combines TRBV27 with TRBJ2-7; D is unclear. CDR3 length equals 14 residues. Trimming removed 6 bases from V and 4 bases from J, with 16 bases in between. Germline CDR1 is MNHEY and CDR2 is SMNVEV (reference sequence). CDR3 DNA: TGTGCCAGCAGCCTTTACGGTCTCACTTACGAGCAGTACTTC. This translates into CASSLYGLTYEQYF.

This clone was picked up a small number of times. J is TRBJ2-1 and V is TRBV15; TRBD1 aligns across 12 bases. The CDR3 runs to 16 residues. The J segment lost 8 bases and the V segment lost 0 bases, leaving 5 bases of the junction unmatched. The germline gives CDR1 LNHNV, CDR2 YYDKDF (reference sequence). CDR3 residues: CATSRDLGTGGYEQFF. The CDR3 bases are TGTGCCACCAGCAGAGATCTAGGGACAGGGGGCTATGAGCAGTTCTTC.

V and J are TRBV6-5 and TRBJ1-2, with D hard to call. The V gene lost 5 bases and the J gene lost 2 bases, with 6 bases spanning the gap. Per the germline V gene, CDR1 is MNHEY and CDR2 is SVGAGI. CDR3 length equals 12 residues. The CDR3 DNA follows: TGTGCCAGCAGTGAAAGAAACTATGGCTACACCTTC. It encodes CASSERNYGYTF.

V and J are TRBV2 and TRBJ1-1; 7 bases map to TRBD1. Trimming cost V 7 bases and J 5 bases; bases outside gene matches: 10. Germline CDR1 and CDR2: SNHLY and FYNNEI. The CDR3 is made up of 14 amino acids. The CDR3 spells CASTRAGGETEAFF. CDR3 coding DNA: TGTGCCAGCACCCGGGCAGGGGGTGAGACTGAAGCTTTCTTT.